Below are 6 T cell receptor beta chains sequenced from a single sample in a study of blood T cell repertoires in COVID-19. Some clones are missing from TCRdb's copy, which holds only in-frame ones; the method was immunoSEQ multiplex PCR. Of more than 200,000 clones detected, 80% to 90% appear once; the ten largest clones hold approximately 0.7%. Specimen: peripheral blood. The source of these receptors is a man aged 35 to 55 with acute or convalescent COVID-19.

The chain uses TRBV6-1 and TRBJ1-2; tentatively, D is TRBD1 (5 bases). Germline values: CDR1 MNHNS, CDR2 SASEGT. The V and J ends lost 2 bases and 6 bases respectively, with 10 bases between them. The CDR3 totals 13 residues. In nucleotides, the CDR3 is TGTGCCAGCAGTGAAATCAGGGTCCATGGCTACACCTTC. Protein: CASSEIRVHGYTF.

This chain uses TRBV28 with TRBJ2-7; TRBD2 matches at 8 bases. This CDR3 region has 13 residues. Germline loops: CDR1 MDHEN, CDR2 SYDVKM. V lost 6 bases to trimming and J lost 2 bases; unmatched junction nucleotides: 3. The CDR3 region is CASRVAGTYEQYF. In DNA, the CDR3 is TGTGCCAGCAGGGTAGCGGGAACCTACGAGCAGTACTTC.

The chain is built from TRBV27 and TRBJ1-2; 8 positions match TRBD1. After removal of 5 bases from V and 4 bases from J, the junction contained 9 bases not matched to a gene. The CDR3 is made up of 15 amino acids. Germline CDR1 and CDR2: MNHEY and SMNVEV (reference sequence). The CDR3 DNA follows: TGTGCCAGCAGTCACCGGACAGGGCCGACCTATGGCTACACCTTC. Translated, it gives CASSHRTGPTYGYTF.

The chain carries TRBV4-3 and TRBJ1-6; no firm D call. CDR3 length: 16 residues. CDR1 LGHNA and CDR2 YSLEER come from the germline V gene. Trimming stripped 0 bases from V and 6 bases from J, with 12 bases between. In DNA, the CDR3 is TGCGCCAGCAGCCAAGATCTGAGGAGGGTTAATTCACCCCTCCACTTT. Protein product: CASSQDLRRVNSPLHF.

The rearrangement uses TRBV7-9 and TRBJ1-1; TRBD1 agrees at 9 bases. The CDR3 spans 12 residues. CDR1 is SEHNR and CDR2 is FQNEAQ in the germline V gene (reference sequence). Losses at the gene ends were 4 bases for V and 11 bases for J; bases not matched to a gene: 5. The CDR3 reads CASSSDRGVAFF. Here the CDR3 DNA reads TGTGCCAGCAGCTCAGACAGGGGGGTGGCTTTCTTT.

This clone has a single count. The V and J genes are TRBV30 and TRBJ2-2; D might be TRBD1 (5 bases). The CDR3 sequence is 13 residues long. V lost 4 bases to trimming and J lost 4 bases, with 10 bases between them. Germline CDR1 is GTSNPN and CDR2 is SVGIG (reference sequence). The CDR3 loop is CAWTRRVTGELFF. DNA of the CDR3: TGTGCCTGGACCCGCAGGGTCACCGGGGAGCTGTTTTTT.